This TCR beta chain was identified during a study of blood T cells in healthy people across ages. Through a sample-barcoded 5' primer and a J-beta primer mix, a second PCR was run for about 6 to 12 cycles. TCRdb used MiXCR to reprocess the 5' RACE reads, holding one entry per CDR3 protein. This table has approximately 730,000 distinct CDR3 sequences, approximately 53% appearing once. This CDR3 has 18 residues. Germline V lookup: CDR1 SGHTA, CDR2 FQGNSA. Trimming removed 3 bases at V and 4 bases at J, with 24 bases between. The TCR sequence derives from a man older than 75 in good health. The chain couples TRBV7-2 to TRBJ1-2, with a weak D call TRBD1 (6 bases). The specimen sequenced was blood. Here the CDR3 DNA reads TGTGCCAGCAGCTTGTCACTAGGGCGGGGGGCCCAGGTCTATGGCTACACCTTC. Translated: CASSLSLGRGAQVYGYTF.